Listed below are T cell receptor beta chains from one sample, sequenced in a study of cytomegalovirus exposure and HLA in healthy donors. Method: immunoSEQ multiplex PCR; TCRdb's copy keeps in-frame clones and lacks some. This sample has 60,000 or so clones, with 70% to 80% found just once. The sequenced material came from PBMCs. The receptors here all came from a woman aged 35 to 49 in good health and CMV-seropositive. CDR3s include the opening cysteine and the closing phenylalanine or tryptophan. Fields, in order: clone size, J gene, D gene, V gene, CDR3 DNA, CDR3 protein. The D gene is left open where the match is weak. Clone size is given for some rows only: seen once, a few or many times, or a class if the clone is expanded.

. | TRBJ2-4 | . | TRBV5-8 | TGTGCCAGCAGCTTGCCGCGGAACATTCAGTACTTC | CASSLPRNIQYF
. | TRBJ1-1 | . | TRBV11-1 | TGTGCCAGCAGCTTCCAGTACCTTTCGGGATCCGAAGCTTTCTTT | CASSFQYLSGSEAFF
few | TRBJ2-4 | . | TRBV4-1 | TGCGCCAGCAGCCAAGTTACGCAACTAGCCAAAAACATTCAGTACTTC | CASSQVTQLAKNIQYF
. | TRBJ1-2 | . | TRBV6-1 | TGTGCCAGCAGAACAGGAAATCCGAACTATGGCTACACCTTC | CASRTGNPNYGYTF
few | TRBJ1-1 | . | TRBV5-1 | TGCGCCAGCAGCCTGGCCCCCGGGTTAGAAGCTTTCTTT | CASSLAPGLEAFF
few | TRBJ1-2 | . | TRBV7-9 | TGTGCCAGCAGCTCCAGGTGGTCCGGGGAGGGCTACACCTTC | CASSSRWSGEGYTF
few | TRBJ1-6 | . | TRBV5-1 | TGCGCCAGCAGCCCCCGGGAGGGCAGCTCCTATAATTCACCCCTCCACTTT | CASSPREGSSYNSPLHF
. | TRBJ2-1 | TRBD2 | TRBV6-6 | TGTGCCAGCAGACGACCCGGGGGGGGGCCCTACAATGAGCAGTTCTTC | CASRRPGGGPYNEQFF
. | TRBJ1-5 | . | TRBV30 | TGTGCCTGGAGCCAGGGGAACCAGCCCCAGCATTTT | CAWSQGNQPQHF
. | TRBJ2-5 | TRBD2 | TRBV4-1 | TGCGCCAGCAGCCAAGGAAGGTCTGGGGGGGAAGAGACCCAGTACTTC | CASSQGRSGGEETQYF
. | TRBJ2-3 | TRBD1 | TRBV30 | TGTGCCTTTGACAGGGGGCTTAACACAGATACGCAGTATTTT | CAFDRGLNTDTQYF
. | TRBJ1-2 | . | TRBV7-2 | TGTGCCGGCAGCCCAACTCACTATGGCTACACCTTC | CAGSPTHYGYTF
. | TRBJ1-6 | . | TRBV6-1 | TGTGCCAGCAACCGGGAATTCGAGGGTTCACCCCTCCACTTT | CASNREFEGSPLHF
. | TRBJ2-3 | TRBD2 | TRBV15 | TGTGCCACCAGCAGAACCCTAGCGGGGGGGTTCACAGATACGCAGTATTTT | CATSRTLAGGFTDTQYF
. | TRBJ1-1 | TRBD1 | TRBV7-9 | TGTGCCAGCAGCAGGACAGGGTCAAACACTGAAGCTTTCTTT | CASSRTGSNTEAFF
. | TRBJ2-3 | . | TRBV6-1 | TGTGCCAGCACGGAGGTTCCCCTTTACCCTACGCAGTATTTT | CASTEVPLYPTQYF
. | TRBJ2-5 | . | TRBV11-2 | TGTGCCAGCAGTTCTGAGGACTCACCGTGGGGGACCCAGTACTTC | CASSSEDSPWGTQYF
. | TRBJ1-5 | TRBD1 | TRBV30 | TGTGCCTGGAATGGGCAGGGGGGTCGTCCCCAGCATTTT | CAWNGQGGRPQHF
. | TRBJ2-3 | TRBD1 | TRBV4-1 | TGCGCCAGCAGCCAAGAAGGAACAGGGGCTAATACGCAGTATTTT | CASSQEGTGANTQYF
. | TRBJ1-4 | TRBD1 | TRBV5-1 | TGCGCCAGCAGCATAAGGGGGCCGACTAATGAAAAACTGTTTTTT | CASSIRGPTNEKLFF
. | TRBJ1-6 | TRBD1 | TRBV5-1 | TGCGCCAGCAGCCGGCCAGGGGACAGAGCCTATAATTCACCCCTCCACTTT | CASSRPGDRAYNSPLHF
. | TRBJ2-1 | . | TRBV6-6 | TGTGCCAGCAGTTCCCTAAGGGGAGGCTCCTACAATGAGCAGTTCTTC | CASSSLRGGSYNEQFF
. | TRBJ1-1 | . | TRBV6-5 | TGTGCCAGCAGTTCCCCGGGTGGGGCTTTCTTT | CASSSPGGAFF
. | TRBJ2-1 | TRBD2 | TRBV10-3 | TGTGCCATCAGTTTAGGGACTAGTTCCTACAATGAGCAGTTCTTC | CAISLGTSSYNEQFF
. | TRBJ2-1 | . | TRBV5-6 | TGTGCCAGCAGCTTGCACAGGGTTCTATACAATGAGCAGTTCTTC | CASSLHRVLYNEQFF
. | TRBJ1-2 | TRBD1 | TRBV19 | TGTGCCAGTAGTATCCGGACAGGGGAAGGCTATGGCTACACCTTC | CASSIRTGEGYGYTF
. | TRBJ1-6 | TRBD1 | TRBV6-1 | TGTGCCAGCAGGGACAGGGTAGGGAATTCACCCCTCCACTTT | CASRDRVGNSPLHF
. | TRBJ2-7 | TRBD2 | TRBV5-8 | TGTGCCAGCAGCTTGTTGGGAGGGACCAAGGGTACCCACGAGCAGTACTTC | CASSLLGGTKGTHEQYF
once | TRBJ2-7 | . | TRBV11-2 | TGTGCCAGCAGCTTAGGGACTACCTACGAGCAGTACTTC | CASSLGTTYEQYF
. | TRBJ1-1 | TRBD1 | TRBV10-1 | TGCGCCAGCAGGGATACAGGGGCCCCTGAAGCTTTCTTT | CASRDTGAPEAFF
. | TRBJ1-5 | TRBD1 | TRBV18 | TGTGCCAGCTCACCTGTGGACAGGAGGGCAGGACAGCCCCAGCATTTT | CASSPVDRRAGQPQHF
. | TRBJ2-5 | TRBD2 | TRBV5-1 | TGCGCCAGCAGCTTGGAAGGGACTAGAATCCAAGAGACCCAGTACTTC | CASSLEGTRIQETQYF
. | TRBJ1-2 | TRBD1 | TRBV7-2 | TGTGCCAGCAGCTTAGCCTCCCAGGGGGCAAGGTATGGCTACACCTTC | CASSLASQGARYGYTF
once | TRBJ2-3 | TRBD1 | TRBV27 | TGTGCCAGCAGCTCAGGTCGCAGGGGGCCTGGCACAGATACGCAGTATTTT | CASSSGRRGPGTDTQYF
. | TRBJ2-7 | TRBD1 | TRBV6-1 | TGTGCCAGCAGCCTCCGGGACAGAGCCTACGAGCAGTACTTC | CASSLRDRAYEQYF
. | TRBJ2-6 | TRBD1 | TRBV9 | TGTGCCAGCAGCGTAGAGTCTGGGGACAGCTCTGGGGCCAACGTCCTGACTTTC | CASSVESGDSSGANVLTF
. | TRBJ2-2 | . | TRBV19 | TGTGCCAGTAGTATAAATCAGGCGACCGGGGAGCTGTTTTTT | CASSINQATGELFF
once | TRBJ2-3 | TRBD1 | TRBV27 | TGTGCCAGCATGGACAGGCGGGGCACAGATACGCAGTATTTT | CASMDRRGTDTQYF
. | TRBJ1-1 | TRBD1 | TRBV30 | TGTGCCTGGTCCTTGTTCAACAGGGGCACTGAAGCTTTCTTT | CAWSLFNRGTEAFF
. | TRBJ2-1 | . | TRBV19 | TGTGCCAGTACCAAAGGACAGCTATACAATGAGCAGTTCTTC | CASTKGQLYNEQFF
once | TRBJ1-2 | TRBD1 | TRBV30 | TGTGCCTGGACCACCTCTTTTACAGGGGCCGCCCGCTATGGCTACACCTTC | CAWTTSFTGAARYGYTF
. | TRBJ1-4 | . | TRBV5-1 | TGCGCCAGCAGCTCGAACACAGGGACAACTAATGAAAAACTGTTTTTT | CASSSNTGTTNEKLFF
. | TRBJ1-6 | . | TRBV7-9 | TGTGCCAGCAGCTTAGCTCAGGGGAGCTCCTATAATTCACCCCTCCACTTT | CASSLAQGSSYNSPLHF